This T cell receptor beta chain comes out of a study of blood T cell repertoires in COVID-19. Study as a whole: The United States, Italy and Spain supplied acute and convalescent COVID-19 samples. The cDNA or gDNA used as material had been derived from T cells, B-cell-depleted T cells, or PBMCs.

Seattle enrolled patients during active infection and tracked them longitudinally. V gave up 0 bases and J gave up 4 bases, with 10 bases separating them. Germline V gene lookup returns CDR1 SGHRS and CDR2 YFSETQ. CDR3 length: 14 residues. Source study methods: Reference gene primer amplification gave nucleated cell count estimates. Using immunoSEQ multiplex PCR, the repertoire was profiled, and TCRdb retains in-frame clones only, with some absent. For V, J and clone size, that table is used; D and trimming come from the DNA. The sample contains some 200,000 clones, roughly nine tenths of which appear only once.

The clonotype was recovered from a woman aged 60-75 years with COVID-19, enrolled during active disease. The chain recombines TRBV5-1 with TRBJ1-2; TRBD1 might be the D (5 bases). Sequenced: peripheral blood. CDR3 sequence (DNA): TGCGCCAGCAGCTTGGACAGACAGAGCTATGGCTACACCTTC. Protein: CASSLDRQSYGYTF.